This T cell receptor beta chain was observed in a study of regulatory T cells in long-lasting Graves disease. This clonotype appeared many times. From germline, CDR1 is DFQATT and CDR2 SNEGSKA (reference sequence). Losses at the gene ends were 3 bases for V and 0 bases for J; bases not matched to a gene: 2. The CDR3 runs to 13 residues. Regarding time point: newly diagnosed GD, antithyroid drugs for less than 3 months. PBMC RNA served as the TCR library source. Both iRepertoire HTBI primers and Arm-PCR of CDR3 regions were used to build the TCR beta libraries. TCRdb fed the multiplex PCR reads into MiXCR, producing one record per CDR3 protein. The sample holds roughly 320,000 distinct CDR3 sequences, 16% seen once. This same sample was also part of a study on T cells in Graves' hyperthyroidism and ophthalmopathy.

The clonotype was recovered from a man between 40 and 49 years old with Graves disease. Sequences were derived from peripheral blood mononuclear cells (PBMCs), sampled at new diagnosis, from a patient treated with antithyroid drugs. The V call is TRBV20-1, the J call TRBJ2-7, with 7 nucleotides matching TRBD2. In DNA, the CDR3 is TGCAGTGCTAGCGGGGGGAGCTCCTACGAGCAGTACTTC. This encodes CSASGGSSYEQYF.